The 6 T cell receptor beta chains reported below all come from one sample, sequenced in a study of OX40 agonist ivuxolimab in advanced cancers. The protocol was immunoSEQ multiplex PCR, while the TCRdb copy is restricted to in-frame clones and leaves out a portion. The sample lists around 35,000 clones; around 81% were seen once. Sequencing used CD4+ or CD8+ T cells sorted from blood, obtained in a trial of the OX40 agonist ivuxolimab. These receptor sequences come from an adult with an advanced solid tumor such as melanoma, head and neck, liver or kidney cancer.

This chain uses TRBV20-1 with TRBJ2-5; D is tentatively TRBD1 or TRBD2 (5 bases each). There are 11 residues in the CDR3. The V gene lost 1 base and the J gene lost 5 bases, with 5 bases spanning the gap. The germline gives CDR1 DFQATT, CDR2 SNEGSKA (reference sequence). CDR3 in amino acids: CSARGDETQYF. The DNA of the CDR3 is TGCAGTGCTAGAGGGGACGAGACCCAGTACTTC.

V gene TRBV11-3 combines with J gene TRBJ2-3; tentatively, D is TRBD1 (5 bases). The CDR3 runs 14 residues. CDR1 is SGHNT, CDR2 YENEEA, per germline. V was trimmed by 5 bases and J by 6 bases, leaving 15 bases between them. CDR3 nucleotides: TGTGCCAGCAGCCCCGATGGGGCGAGGGATACGCAGTATTTT. It translates to CASSPDGARDTQYF.

The rearrangement links TRBV14 to TRBJ2-1; D possibly corresponds to TRBD2 (6 bases). The CDR3 length is 17 residues. Per the germline V gene, CDR1 is SGHDN and CDR2 is FVKESK. Trimming left V 4 bases short and J 6 bases short, with 22 bases between. CDR3 coding DNA: TGTGCCAGCAGCCGATGGCTGGGACGCGACGGGGGCAATGAGCAGTTCTTC. It is translated as CASSRWLGRDGGNEQFF.

The chain couples TRBV9 to TRBJ1-4, with D possibly TRBD1 on 6 matching bases. CDR1 and CDR2 (germline): SGDLS, YYNGEE. CDR3 length: 15 amino acids. With 7 bases removed from V and 7 bases from J, the gap between germline ends came to 20 bases. Written as DNA, the CDR3 is TGTGCCAGCGGGGGAGCCGGGACAATGGGTGAAAAACTGTTTTTT. Its protein product is CASGGAGTMGEKLFF.

This chain links TRBV9 with TRBJ1-3, with D possibly TRBD1 on 5 matching bases. Per germline, CDR1 SGDLS and CDR2 YYNGEE. The V gene lost 4 bases and the J gene lost 4 bases, with 12 bases spanning the gap. The CDR3 runs 14 residues. Here the CDR3 reads CASSPRNRGNTIYF. In DNA form, the CDR3 reads TGTGCCAGCAGCCCTCGTAACAGGGGAAACACCATATATTTT.

V is TRBV5-4 and J is TRBJ1-3; a weak D match, TRBD1 (6 bases). CDR1 SGHNT and CDR2 YYREEE come from the germline V gene (reference sequence). Trimming removed 2 bases from V and 0 bases from J, with 15 bases in between. The CDR3 is 17 amino acids. The CDR3 DNA follows: TGTGCCAGCAGCTTAGGTGGCAGGGGAAACTCTGGAAACACCATATATTTT. This codes for CASSLGGRGNSGNTIYF.